Listed here is a single TCR beta chain. Its antigen is undetermined. The data were taken from a study of shared clonotypes between healthy human individuals. General study results and limits: Non-shared clonotypes showed lower generation probabilities than clonotypes common to all four donors. Represented diversity (both genetic and exposure-history) was limited by the small number of donors.

All donors were healthy HIV-negative adults lacking recent acute infections or vaccinations. Method: immunoSEQ multiplex PCR; TCRdb's copy keeps in-frame clones and lacks some. The table shows 950,000 to 1,100,000 clones, with more than 60% occurring only once. This receptor was identified in a man between 18 and 29 years old in good health. Sequencing was carried out using memory CD4+ T cells sorted from blood. Specified subset: CD45RA-negative fraction.

The DNA for the CDR3 is TGTGCCAGCAGCTCCCTCTCTCCCCCTGACGTAGACTATGGCTACACCTTC. It yields the protein CASSSLSPPDVDYGYTF. V usage is TRBV7-9 and J usage is TRBJ1-2; unclear D gene. The CDR3 spans 17 residues. The germline V and J ends were trimmed by 4 bases and 3 bases, with 21 bases remaining between them. Looked up from germline, CDR1 is SEHNR and CDR2 is FQNEAQ (reference sequence).